These 25 T cell receptor beta chains came from one sample sequenced in a study of beta chain features in type 1 diabetes. Expressed TCRB transcripts were sequenced because the isolated RNA had all been reverse transcribed beforehand. Method: immunoSEQ multiplex PCR; TCRdb's copy keeps in-frame clones and lacks some. The table has some 170,000 clones, 63% seen once. Antigens for these TCRs are unknown. Study observations and caveats: Shorter TCRB CDR3s, moderately but significantly so, were found in Type 1 diabetes patients in all four CD4+ subsets.

Sequenced sample: naive CD4+ T cells from blood. The receptors derive from a man between 25 and 39 years old with type 1 diabetes.

This chain joins TRBV23-1 and TRBJ1-2; D is possibly TRBD1 (5 bases). TRBV23-1 is classed as an ORF, of uncertain function. V was pared by 0 bases and J by 9 bases, with 11 bases between. The CDR3 covers 13 residues. The CDR3 is CASSQSGPDCYTF. CDR3 DNA: TGCGCCAGCAGTCAATCGGGGCCCGATTGCTACACCTTC.

The chain has TRBV9 and TRBJ2-3; weak D call: TRBD2 (6 bases). The CDR3 spans 14 residues. V lost 0 bases, J lost 6 bases, and 11 bases lay in between. CDR1 is SGDLS, CDR2 YYNGEE, per germline. CDR3 sequence: CASSVGTTSDTQYF. The CDR3 DNA follows: TGTGCCAGCAGCGTAGGGACTACCTCGGATACGCAGTATTTT. The whole variable domain, remainder taken from reference TRBV9 and TRBJ2-3, is DSGVTQTPKHLITATGQRVTLRCSPRSGDLSVYWYQQSLDQGLQFLIQYYNGEERAKGNILERFSAQQFPDLHSELNLSSLELGDSALYFCASSVGTTSDTQYFGPGTRLTVL.

This clone was detected a few times. The chain uses TRBV9 and TRBJ2-1; D not certain. V was cut by 0 bases and J by 9 bases, with 10 bases left in between. Germline V CDR1 and CDR2: SGDLS, YYNGEE. The CDR3 is 13 residues long. The CDR3 protein is CASSVEGLGEQFF. The CDR3 coding sequence is TGTGCCAGCAGCGTAGAGGGTTTAGGTGAGCAGTTCTTC.

This clone showed up just a few times. V usage is TRBV6-5 and J usage is TRBJ2-5, with D maybe TRBD1 (5 bases). Trimming removed 0 bases at V and 4 bases at J, with 9 bases between. The CDR3 runs to 14 residues. From germline, CDR1 is MNHEY and CDR2 SVGAGI. CDR3 sequence: CASSYSPGPETQYF. In DNA, the CDR3 is TGTGCCAGCAGTTACTCCCCAGGGCCAGAGACCCAGTACTTC.

The V and J genes are TRBV29-1 and TRBJ2-7, with D possibly TRBD1 on 5 matching bases. From germline, CDR1 is SQVTM and CDR2 ANQGSEA. V was shortened by 7 bases and J by 0 bases, with 10 bases between the two germline ends. The CDR3 loop spans 12 amino acids. The CDR3 spells CSAGHRSYEQYF. In DNA form, the CDR3 reads TGCAGCGCCGGACATCGCTCCTACGAGCAGTACTTC.

This rearrangement joins TRBV4-1 to TRBJ2-7; 7 bases match TRBD1. The V gene's germline CDR1 is MGHRA and CDR2 YSYEKL. J gave up 3 bases and V 1 base, and 9 bases lay outside the gene matches. CDR3 length: 16 residues. DNA of the CDR3: TGCGCCAGCAGCCAAGGTAATCGCGACAGGGTCTACGAGCAGTACTTC. Protein sequence: CASSQGNRDRVYEQYF.

The rearrangement uses TRBV9 and TRBJ1-5, with 9 bases aligning to TRBD1. CDR1 and CDR2 (germline): SGDLS, YYNGEE. This CDR3 contains 15 residues. After removal of 2 bases from V and 4 bases from J, the junction contained 4 bases not matched to a gene. The CDR3 bases are TGTGCCAGCAGCGTGGGACAGGGACAAAATCAGCCCCAGCATTTT. Its translation: CASSVGQGQNQPQHF. Together with reference TRBV9 and TRBJ1-5, the CDR3 gives the full variable domain: DSGVTQTPKHLITATGQRVTLRCSPRSGDLSVYWYQQSLDQGLQFLIQYYNGEERAKGNILERFSAQQFPDLHSELNLSSLELGDSALYFCASSVGQGQNQPQHFGDGTRLSIL.

Worth noting for this clone: The sample carries other DNA sequences with the same CDR3. This rearrangement joins TRBV2 to TRBJ1-1; D is undetermined. Germline loops: CDR1 SNHLY, CDR2 FYNNEI. The CDR3 spans 13 residues. V was clipped by 1 base and J by 1 base, with 4 bases between them. The CDR3 loop is CASSEGRNTEAFF. The CDR3 DNA reads TGTGCCAGCAGTGAAGGACGGAACACTGAAGCTTTCTTT.

This sequence joins TRBV7-9 and TRBJ2-3, with TRBD1 identical over 8 bases. Germline V lookup: CDR1 SEHNR, CDR2 FQNEAQ (reference sequence). This CDR3 has 14 residues. The V segment lost 7 bases and the J segment 1 base; nucleotides outside the gene matches: 4. CDR3 sequence reads: CASTQQGGTDTQYF. The CDR3 DNA follows: TGTGCCAGCACCCAACAGGGGGGCACAGATACGCAGTATTTT.

The gene calls are TRBV28 and TRBJ2-3; D is perhaps TRBD1 (6 bases). Trimming removed 5 bases at V and 3 bases at J, with 21 bases between. CDR3 size: 17 residues. Germline values: CDR1 MDHEN, CDR2 SYDVKM. The CDR3 DNA is TGTGCCAGCAGTCCTTATCCCGGACAGCGTCCGACAGATACGCAGTATTTT. Amino acids: CASSPYPGQRPTDTQYF.

The CDR3 DNA reads as TGTGCCAGTAGTCCCCCTTTGACAGGGACCTACGAGCAGTACTTC. Amino acid sequence: CASSPPLTGTYEQYF. This rearrangement joins TRBV19 to TRBJ2-7; 7 nucleotides line up with TRBD1. V was pared by 5 bases and J by 2 bases, with 9 bases of the junction left unmatched. The V gene's germline CDR1 is LNHDA and CDR2 SQIVND (reference sequence). CDR3 length: 15 residues.

The chain carries TRBV7-2 and TRBJ2-2; no clear D gene. Germline-derived CDR1 and CDR2 are SGHTA and FQGNSA. V was cut by 2 bases and J by 0 bases, with 7 bases left in between. This CDR3 has 15 amino acids. CDR3 protein: CASSLPETNTGELFF. The CDR3 DNA is TGTGCCAGCAGCTTACCAGAGACGAACACCGGGGAGCTGTTTTTT.

The chain combines TRBV29-1 with TRBJ2-5; tentative D call: TRBD2 (6 bases). V lost 4 bases, J lost 1 base, and 7 bases lay in between. The CDR3 runs to 12 residues. Germline V CDR1 and CDR2: SQVTM, ANQGSEA. The CDR3 region has the DNA TGCAGCGTTGGGGGACTCCAAGAGACCCAGTACTTC. This gives the protein CSVGGLQETQYF.

The rearrangement joins TRBV7-9 to TRBJ2-5, with 7 bases aligning to TRBD2. The trim removed 7 bases at V and 2 bases at J, leaving 7 bases unmatched. The CDR3 sequence is 14 residues long. Per the germline V gene, CDR1 is SEHNR and CDR2 is FQNEAQ (reference sequence). The CDR3 is CASTPGRGQETQYF. DNA for the CDR3: TGTGCCAGCACCCCGGGGCGGGGGCAAGAGACCCAGTACTTC.

This rearrangement joins TRBV7-2 to TRBJ2-1; 7 nucleotides match TRBD1. Germline CDR1 SGHTA, CDR2 FQGNSA. The ends lost 5 bases at V and 7 bases at J; junction bases unmatched: 11. The CDR3 spans 15 residues. The CDR3 loop reads CASSRDREIANEQFF. The CDR3 region has the DNA TGTGCCAGCAGCCGAGACAGGGAGATCGCAAATGAGCAGTTCTTC.

The rearrangement joins TRBV29-1 to TRBJ1-2, with D possibly matching TRBD1 (5 bases). The CDR3 totals 14 residues. The V gene's germline CDR1 is SQVTM and CDR2 ANQGSEA. Trimming pared 6 bases from V and 6 bases from J, leaving 20 bases between. CDR3 coding DNA: TGCAGCGTAGAATCCACCCGGGACTCAAATGGCTACACCTTC. It specifies CSVESTRDSNGYTF.

The CDR3, as DNA: TGCAGCGTTGAAGACTGGGACGGACACTACGAGCAGTACTTC. This codes for CSVEDWDGHYEQYF. V usage is TRBV29-1 and J usage is TRBJ2-7, with D perhaps being TRBD1 or TRBD2 (5 bases each). The CDR3 has 14 residues. V was cut by 0 bases and J by 3 bases, with 12 bases left in between. The germline V gene has CDR1 SQVTM and CDR2 ANQGSEA.

This clone has just a few counts. V gene TRBV30 combines with J gene TRBJ2-3; the D gene is possibly TRBD1 (6 bases). The germline CDR1 and CDR2 sequences are GTSNPN and SVGIG (reference sequence). Trimming removed 6 bases from V and 2 bases from J, with 9 bases in between. This CDR3 contains 12 residues. The CDR3 sequence is CACQGITDTQYF. CDR3 coding DNA: TGTGCCTGCCAGGGGATCACAGATACGCAGTATTTT.

The chain combines TRBV9 with TRBJ1-1; D is unresolved. The CDR3 has 14 amino acids. V shed 3 bases and J shed 0 bases, with 9 bases lying between them. Germline-derived CDR1 and CDR2 are SGDLS and YYNGEE. The CDR3 reads CASSGLVMNTEAFF. The CDR3 nucleotides are TGTGCCAGCAGCGGGCTCGTTATGAACACTGAAGCTTTCTTT.

The chain carries TRBV29-1 and TRBJ2-1; D perhaps matches TRBD2 (6 bases). From germline, CDR1 is SQVTM and CDR2 ANQGSEA. Trimming left V 5 bases short and J 7 bases short, with 15 bases between. The length of the CDR3 is 13 residues. The CDR3 bases are TGCAGCGTTAAATGGGCAGGGAGGAATGAGCAGTTCTTC. It is translated as CSVKWAGRNEQFF.

In nucleotides, the CDR3 is TGTGCCAGCAGCTCCTTAGGGACAGATACGCAGTATTTT. Translated: CASSSLGTDTQYF. This chain uses TRBV7-2 with TRBJ2-3; D gene ambiguous. This CDR3 comprises 13 residues. Germline loops: CDR1 SGHTA, CDR2 FQGNSA. Trimming stripped 4 bases from V and 3 bases from J, with 8 bases between.

The J gene is TRBJ2-7, the V gene TRBV4-3; 8 positions match TRBD1. CDR1 is LGHNA, CDR2 YSLEER, per germline. V shed 1 base and J 4 bases; nucleotides not matched to a gene: 12. The CDR3 totals 17 residues. CDR3 sequence (DNA): TGCGCCAGCAGCCAAGGTCATTTGAGGACAGGGTTGTACGAGCAGTACTTC. Encoded protein: CASSQGHLRTGLYEQYF.

This chain joins TRBV6-6 and TRBJ2-7; D unresolved. Germline V CDR1 and CDR2: MNHNY, SVGAGI (reference sequence). V lost 6 bases to trimming and J lost 2 bases, with 14 bases between them. The CDR3 runs to 14 residues. CDR3 region: CASSSVQYAYEQYF. The CDR3 bases are TGTGCCAGCAGCAGTGTCCAATATGCCTACGAGCAGTACTTC.

This chain joins TRBV7-9 and TRBJ2-1; 11 bases agree with TRBD1. The CDR3 loop spans 14 amino acids. V lost 6 bases to trimming and J lost 2 bases; unmatched junction nucleotides: 0. CDR1 and CDR2 (germline): SEHNR, FQNEAQ (reference sequence). The CDR3 loop is CASRGQGAYNEQFF. CDR3 DNA: TGTGCCAGCAGGGGACAGGGGGCCTACAATGAGCAGTTCTTC.

The chain combines TRBV10-3 with TRBJ2-5; D unclear. Trimming pared 4 bases from V and 5 bases from J, leaving 11 bases between. The CDR3 loop spans 13 amino acids. Germline V gives CDR1 ENHRY, CDR2 SYGVKD. Here the CDR3 DNA reads TGTGCCATCAGTGGGAACAATAGGGAGACCCAGTACTTC. Protein: CAISGNNRETQYF.